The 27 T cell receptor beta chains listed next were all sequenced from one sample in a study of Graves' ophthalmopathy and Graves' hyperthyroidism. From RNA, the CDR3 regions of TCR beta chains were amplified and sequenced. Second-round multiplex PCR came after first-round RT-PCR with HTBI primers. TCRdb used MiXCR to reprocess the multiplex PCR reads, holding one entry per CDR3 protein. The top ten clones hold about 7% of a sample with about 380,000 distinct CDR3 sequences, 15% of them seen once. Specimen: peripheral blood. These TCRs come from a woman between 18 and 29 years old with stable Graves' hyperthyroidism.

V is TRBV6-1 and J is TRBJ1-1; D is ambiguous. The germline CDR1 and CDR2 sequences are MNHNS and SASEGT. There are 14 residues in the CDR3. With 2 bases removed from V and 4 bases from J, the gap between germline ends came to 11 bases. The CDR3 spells CASSESGGSTEAFF. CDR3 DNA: TGTGCCAGCAGTGAATCAGGAGGGAGCACTGAAGCTTTCTTT.

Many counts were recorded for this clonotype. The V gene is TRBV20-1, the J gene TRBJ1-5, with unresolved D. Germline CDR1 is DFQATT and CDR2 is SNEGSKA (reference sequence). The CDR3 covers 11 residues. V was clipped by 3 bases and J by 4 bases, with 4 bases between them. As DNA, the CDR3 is TGCAGTGCTAGGGCGAATCAGCCCCAGCATTTT. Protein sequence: CSARANQPQHF.

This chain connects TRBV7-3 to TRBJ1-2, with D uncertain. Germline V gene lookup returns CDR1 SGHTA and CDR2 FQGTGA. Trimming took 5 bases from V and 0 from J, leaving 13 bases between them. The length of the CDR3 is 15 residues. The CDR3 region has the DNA TGTGCCAGCAGCGATTTTATTACAGCTAACTATGGCTACACCTTC. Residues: CASSDFITANYGYTF.

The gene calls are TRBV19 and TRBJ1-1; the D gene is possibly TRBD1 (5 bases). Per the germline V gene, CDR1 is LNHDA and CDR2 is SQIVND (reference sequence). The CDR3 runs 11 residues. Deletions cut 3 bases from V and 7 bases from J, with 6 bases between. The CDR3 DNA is TGTGCCAGTAGTATTGACAGTGAAGCTTTCTTT. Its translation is CASSIDSEAFF.

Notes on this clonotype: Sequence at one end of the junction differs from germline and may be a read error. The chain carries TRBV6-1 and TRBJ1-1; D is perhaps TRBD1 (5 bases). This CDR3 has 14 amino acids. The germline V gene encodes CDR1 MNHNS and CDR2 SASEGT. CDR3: CASSERVGRDEASF. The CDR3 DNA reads TGTGCCAGCAGTGAGAGGGTAGGCAGGGACGAAGCTTCCTTT.

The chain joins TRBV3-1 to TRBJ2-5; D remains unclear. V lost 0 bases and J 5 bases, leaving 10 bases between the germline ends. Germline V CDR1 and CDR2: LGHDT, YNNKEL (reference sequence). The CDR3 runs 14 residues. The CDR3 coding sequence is TGTGCCAGCAGCCAAGATATAGCTATCGAGACCCAGTACTTC. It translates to CASSQDIAIETQYF.

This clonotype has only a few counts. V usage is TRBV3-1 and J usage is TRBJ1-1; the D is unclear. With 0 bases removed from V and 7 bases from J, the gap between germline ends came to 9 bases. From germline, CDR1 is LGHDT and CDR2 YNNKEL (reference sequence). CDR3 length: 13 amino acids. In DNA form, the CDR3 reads TGTGCCAGCAGCCAAGATAGGAACTTTGAAGCTTTCTTT. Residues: CASSQDRNFEAFF.

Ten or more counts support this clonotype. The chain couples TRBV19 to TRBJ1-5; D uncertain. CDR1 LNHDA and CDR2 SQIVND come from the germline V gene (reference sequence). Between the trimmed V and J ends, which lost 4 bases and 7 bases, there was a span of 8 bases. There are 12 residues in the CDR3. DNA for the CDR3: TGTGCCAGTAGTACGCAATGGCAGCCCCAGCATTTT. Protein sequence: CASSTQWQPQHF.

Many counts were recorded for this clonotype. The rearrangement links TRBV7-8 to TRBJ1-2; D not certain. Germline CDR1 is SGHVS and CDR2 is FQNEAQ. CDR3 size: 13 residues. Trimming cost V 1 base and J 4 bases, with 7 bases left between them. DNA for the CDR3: TGTGCCAGCAGCTTAGATCCAGGCTATGGCTACACCTTC. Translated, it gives CASSLDPGYGYTF.

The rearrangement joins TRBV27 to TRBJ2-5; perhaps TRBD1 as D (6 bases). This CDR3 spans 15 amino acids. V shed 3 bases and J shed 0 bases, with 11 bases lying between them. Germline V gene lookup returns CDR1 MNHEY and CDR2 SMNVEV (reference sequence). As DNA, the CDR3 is TGTGCCAGCAGTTTTGGGGGCCCGTACCAAGAGACCCAGTACTTC. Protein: CASSFGGPYQETQYF.

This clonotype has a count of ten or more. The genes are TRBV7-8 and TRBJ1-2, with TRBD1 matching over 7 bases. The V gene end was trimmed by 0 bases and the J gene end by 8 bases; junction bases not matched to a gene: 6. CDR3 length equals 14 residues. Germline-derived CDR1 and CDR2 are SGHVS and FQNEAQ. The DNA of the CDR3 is TGTGCCAGCAGCTTAGCGGGACAGAGGAGGGGCTACACCTTC. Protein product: CASSLAGQRRGYTF.

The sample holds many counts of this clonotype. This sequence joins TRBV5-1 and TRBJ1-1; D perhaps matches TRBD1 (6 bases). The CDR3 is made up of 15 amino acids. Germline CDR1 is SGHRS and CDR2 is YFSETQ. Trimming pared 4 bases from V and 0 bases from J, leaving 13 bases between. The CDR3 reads CASSPVGGLNTEAFF. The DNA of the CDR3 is TGCGCCAGCAGCCCGGTGGGGGGCCTGAACACTGAAGCTTTCTTT.

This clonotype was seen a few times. The chain's CDR3 is CASSQYETARNTGELFF. The DNA of the CDR3 is TGTGCCAGCAGCCAATACGAGACAGCCAGAAACACCGGGGAGCTGTTTTTT. This sequence joins TRBV14 and TRBJ2-2, with a weak D call TRBD1 (5 bases). V shed 2 bases and J shed 2 bases, with 15 bases lying between them. Germline V CDR1 and CDR2: SGHDN, FVKESK. The CDR3 has 17 amino acids.

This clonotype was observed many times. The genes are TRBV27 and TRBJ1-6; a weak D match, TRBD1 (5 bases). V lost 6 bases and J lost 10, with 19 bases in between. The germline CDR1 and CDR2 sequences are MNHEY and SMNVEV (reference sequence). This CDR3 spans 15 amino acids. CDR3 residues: CASSPGSPLKSPLHF. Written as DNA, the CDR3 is TGTGCCAGCAGCCCAGGGTCACCCTTAAAGTCACCCCTCCACTTT.

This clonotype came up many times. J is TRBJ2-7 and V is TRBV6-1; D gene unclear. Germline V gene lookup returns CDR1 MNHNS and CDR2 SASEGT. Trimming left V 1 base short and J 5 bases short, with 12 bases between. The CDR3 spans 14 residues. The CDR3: CASSEGSEADEQYF. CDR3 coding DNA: TGTGCCAGCAGTGAAGGCAGCGAGGCAGACGAGCAGTACTTC.

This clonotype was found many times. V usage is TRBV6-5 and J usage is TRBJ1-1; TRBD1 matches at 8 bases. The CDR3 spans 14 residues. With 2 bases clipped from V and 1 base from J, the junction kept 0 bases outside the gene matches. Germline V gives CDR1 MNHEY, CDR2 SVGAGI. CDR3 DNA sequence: TGTGCCAGCAGTTACGGGACAGGGAACACTGAAGCTTTCTTT. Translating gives CASSYGTGNTEAFF.

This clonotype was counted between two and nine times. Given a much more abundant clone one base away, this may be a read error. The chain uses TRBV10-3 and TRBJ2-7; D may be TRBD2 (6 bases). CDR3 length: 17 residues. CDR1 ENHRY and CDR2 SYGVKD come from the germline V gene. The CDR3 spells CAISESGAGKSPYEQHF. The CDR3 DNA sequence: TGTGCCATCAGTGAGTCGGGTGCGGGGAAGTCCCCCTACGAGCAGCACTTC.

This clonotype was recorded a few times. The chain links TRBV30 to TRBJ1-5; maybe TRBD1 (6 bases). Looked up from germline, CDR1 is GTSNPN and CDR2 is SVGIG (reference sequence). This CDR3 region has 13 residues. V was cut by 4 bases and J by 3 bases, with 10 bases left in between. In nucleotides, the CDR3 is TGTGCCTGGAATAGGGACAACAATCAGCCCCAGCATTTT. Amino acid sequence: CAWNRDNNQPQHF.

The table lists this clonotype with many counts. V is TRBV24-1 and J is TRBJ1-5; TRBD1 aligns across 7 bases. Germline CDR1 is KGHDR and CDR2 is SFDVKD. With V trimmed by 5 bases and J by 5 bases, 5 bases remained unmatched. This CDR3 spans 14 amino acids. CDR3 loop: CATSADRVDQPQHF. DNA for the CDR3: TGTGCCACCAGTGCTGACAGGGTGGATCAGCCCCAGCATTTT.

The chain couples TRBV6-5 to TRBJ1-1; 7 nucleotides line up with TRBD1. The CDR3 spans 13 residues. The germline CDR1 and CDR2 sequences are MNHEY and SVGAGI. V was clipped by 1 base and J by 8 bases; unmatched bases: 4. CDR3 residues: CASSYYRGPEAFF. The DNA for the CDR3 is TGTGCCAGCAGTTACTACAGGGGACCGGAAGCTTTCTTT.

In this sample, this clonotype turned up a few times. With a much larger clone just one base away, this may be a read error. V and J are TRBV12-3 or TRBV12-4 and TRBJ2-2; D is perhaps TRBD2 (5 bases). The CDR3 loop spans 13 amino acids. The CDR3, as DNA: TGTGCCAGCGGTTTCCCGGGGACCGGGGAGCTGTTTTTT. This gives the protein CASGFPGTGELFF.

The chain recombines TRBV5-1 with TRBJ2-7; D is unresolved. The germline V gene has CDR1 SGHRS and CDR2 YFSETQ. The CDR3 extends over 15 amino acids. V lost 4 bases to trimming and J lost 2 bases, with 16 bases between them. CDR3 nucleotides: TGCGCCAGCAGCCCAGGACCCCGCGAGCCCTACGAGCAGTACTTC. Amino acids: CASSPGPREPYEQYF.

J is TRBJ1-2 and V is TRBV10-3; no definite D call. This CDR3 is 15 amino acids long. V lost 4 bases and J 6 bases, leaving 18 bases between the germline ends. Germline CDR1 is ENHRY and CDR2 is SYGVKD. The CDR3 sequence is CAISVSPSLSDGYTF. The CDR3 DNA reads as TGTGCCATCAGTGTATCGCCGTCCCTATCGGATGGCTACACCTTC.

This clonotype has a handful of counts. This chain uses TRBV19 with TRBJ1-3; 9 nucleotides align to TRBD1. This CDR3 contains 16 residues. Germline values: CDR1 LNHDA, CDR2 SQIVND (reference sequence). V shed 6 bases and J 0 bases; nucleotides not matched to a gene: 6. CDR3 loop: CASRRTGVFSGNTIYF. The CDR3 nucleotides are TGTGCCAGTAGGAGGACAGGGGTCTTCTCTGGAAACACCATATATTTT.

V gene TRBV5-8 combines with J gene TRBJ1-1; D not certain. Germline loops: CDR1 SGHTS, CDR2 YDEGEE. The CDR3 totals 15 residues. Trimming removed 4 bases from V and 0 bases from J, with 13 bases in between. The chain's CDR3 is CASSITSRLNTEAFF. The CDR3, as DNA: TGTGCCAGCAGCATTACATCACGTTTGAACACTGAAGCTTTCTTT.

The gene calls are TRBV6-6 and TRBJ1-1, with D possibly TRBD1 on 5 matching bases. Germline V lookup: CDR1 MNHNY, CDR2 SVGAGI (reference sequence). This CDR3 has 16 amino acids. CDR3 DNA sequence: TGTGTCTGCAGTTACCCCAAAGTGGGGGTGAACACTGAAGCTTTCTTT. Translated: CVCSYPKVGVNTEAFF.

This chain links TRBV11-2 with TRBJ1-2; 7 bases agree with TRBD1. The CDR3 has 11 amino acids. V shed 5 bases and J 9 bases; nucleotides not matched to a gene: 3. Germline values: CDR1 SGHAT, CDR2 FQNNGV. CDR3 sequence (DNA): TGTGCCAGCAGCCGACAGGGACGCTACACCTTC. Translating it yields CASSRQGRYTF. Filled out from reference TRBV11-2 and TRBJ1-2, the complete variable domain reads EAGVAQSPRYKIIEKRQSVAFWCNPISGHATLYWYQQILGQGPKLLIQFQNNGVVDDSQLPKDRFSAERLKGVDSTLKIQPAKLEDSAVYLCASSRQGRYTFGSGTRLTVV.